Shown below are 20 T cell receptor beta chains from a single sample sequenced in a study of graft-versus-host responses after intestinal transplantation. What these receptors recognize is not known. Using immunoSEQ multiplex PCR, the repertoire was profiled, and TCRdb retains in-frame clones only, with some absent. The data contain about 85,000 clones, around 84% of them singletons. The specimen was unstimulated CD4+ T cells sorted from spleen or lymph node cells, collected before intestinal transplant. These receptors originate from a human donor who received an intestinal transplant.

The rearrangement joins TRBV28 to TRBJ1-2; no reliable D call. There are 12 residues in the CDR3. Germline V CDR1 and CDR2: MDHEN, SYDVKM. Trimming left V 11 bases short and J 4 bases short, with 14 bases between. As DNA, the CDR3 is TGTGCCGCGGCCCCTCGGGGCTATGGCTACACCTTC. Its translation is CAAAPRGYGYTF.

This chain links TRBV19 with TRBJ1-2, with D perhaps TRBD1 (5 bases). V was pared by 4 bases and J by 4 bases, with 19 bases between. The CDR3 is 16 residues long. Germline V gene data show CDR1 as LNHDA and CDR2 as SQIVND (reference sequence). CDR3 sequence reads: CASSTETDPTSYGYTF. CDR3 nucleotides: TGTGCCAGTAGTACCGAGACAGATCCTACCTCCTATGGCTACACCTTC. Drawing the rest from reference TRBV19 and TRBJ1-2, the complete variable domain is DGGITQSPKYLFRKEGQNVTLSCEQNLNHDAMYWYRQDPGQGLRLIYYSQIVNDFQKGDIAEGYSVSREKKESFPLTVTSAQKNPTAFYLCASSTETDPTSYGYTFGSGTRLTVV.

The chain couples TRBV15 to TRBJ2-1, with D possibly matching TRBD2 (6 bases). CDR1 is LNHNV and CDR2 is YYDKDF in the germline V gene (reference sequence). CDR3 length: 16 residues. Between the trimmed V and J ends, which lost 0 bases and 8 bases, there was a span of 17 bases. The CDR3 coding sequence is TGTGCCACCAGCAGAGATACCCTGGGAGGCGGAGATGAGCAGTTCTTC. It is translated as CATSRDTLGGGDEQFF.

CDR3 sequence: CASSRQGFGTF. CDR3 bases: TGCGCCAGCAGTCGACAGGGTTTCGGCACCTTC. This chain connects TRBV10-1 to TRBJ1-2, with 7 bases matching TRBD1. Germline assignment: CDR1 WNHNN and CDR2 SYGVQD (reference sequence). This CDR3 is built from 11 residues. V trimming: 5 bases; J trimming: 13 bases; junction bases outside the gene matches: 7.

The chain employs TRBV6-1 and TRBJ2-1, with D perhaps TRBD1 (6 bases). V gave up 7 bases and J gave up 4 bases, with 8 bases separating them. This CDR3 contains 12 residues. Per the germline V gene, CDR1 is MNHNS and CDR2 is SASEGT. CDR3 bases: TGTGCCAGCACGGACAGATACAATGAGCAGTTCTTC. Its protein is CASTDRYNEQFF.

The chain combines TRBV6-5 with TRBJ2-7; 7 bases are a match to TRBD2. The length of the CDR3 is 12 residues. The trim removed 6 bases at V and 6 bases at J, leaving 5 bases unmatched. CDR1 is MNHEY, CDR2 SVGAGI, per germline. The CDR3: CASRREPPEQYF. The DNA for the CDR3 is TGTGCCAGCAGGCGGGAGCCCCCCGAGCAGTACTTC.

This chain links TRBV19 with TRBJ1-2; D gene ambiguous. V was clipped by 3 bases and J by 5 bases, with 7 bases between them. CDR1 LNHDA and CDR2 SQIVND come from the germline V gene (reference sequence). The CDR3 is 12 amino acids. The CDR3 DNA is TGTGCCAGTAGTATTGGGGAGTATGGCTACACCTTC. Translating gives CASSIGEYGYTF.

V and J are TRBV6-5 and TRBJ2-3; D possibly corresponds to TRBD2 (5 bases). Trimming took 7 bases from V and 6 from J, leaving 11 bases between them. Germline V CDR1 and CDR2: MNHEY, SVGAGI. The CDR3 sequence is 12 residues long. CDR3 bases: TGTGCCAGCACAAAACCGGGGGATACGCAGTATTTT. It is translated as CASTKPGDTQYF.

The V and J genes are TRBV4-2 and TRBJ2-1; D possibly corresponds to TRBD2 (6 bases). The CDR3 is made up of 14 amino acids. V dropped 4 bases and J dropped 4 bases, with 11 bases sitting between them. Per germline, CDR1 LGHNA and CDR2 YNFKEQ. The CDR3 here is CASSRGGGYNEQFF. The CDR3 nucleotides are TGTGCCAGCAGCCGGGGTGGGGGGTACAATGAGCAGTTCTTC.

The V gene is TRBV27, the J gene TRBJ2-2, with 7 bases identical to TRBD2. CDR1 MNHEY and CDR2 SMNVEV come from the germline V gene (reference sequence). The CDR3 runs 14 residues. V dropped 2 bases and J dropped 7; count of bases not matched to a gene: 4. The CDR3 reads CASSLGGRGGELFF. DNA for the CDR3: TGTGCCAGCAGTTTAGGCGGGAGAGGCGGGGAGCTGTTTTTT.

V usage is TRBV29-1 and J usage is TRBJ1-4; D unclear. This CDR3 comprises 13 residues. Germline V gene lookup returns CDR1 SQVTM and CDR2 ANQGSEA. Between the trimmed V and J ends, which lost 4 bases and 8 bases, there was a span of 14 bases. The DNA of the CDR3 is TGCAGCGTTGCCGGTCCCGGCGGGGAAAAACTGTTTTTT. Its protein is CSVAGPGGEKLFF.

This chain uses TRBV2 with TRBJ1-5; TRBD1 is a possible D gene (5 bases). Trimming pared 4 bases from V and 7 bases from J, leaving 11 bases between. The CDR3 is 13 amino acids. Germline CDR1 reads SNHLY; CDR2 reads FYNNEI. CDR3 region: CASSANQGQPQHF. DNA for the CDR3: TGTGCCAGCAGTGCCAACCAGGGACAGCCCCAGCATTTT.

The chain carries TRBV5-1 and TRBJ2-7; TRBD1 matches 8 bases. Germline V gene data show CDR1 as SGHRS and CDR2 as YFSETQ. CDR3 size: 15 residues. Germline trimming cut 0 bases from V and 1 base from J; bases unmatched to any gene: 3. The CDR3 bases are TGCGCCAGCAGCTTGGCCGGACAGGGTTCCTACGAGCAGTACTTC. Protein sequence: CASSLAGQGSYEQYF.

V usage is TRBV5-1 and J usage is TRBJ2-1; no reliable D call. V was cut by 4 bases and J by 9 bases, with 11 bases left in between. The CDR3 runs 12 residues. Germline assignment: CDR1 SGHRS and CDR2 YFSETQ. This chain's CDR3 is CASSPNAGEQFF. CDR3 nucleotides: TGCGCCAGCAGCCCCAACGCCGGTGAGCAGTTCTTC.

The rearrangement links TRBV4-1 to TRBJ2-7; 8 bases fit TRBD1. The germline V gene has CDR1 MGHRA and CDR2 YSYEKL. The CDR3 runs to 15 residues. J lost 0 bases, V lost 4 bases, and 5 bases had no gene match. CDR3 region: CASSREGQDSYEQYF. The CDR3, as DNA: TGCGCCAGCAGCCGAGAGGGACAGGACTCCTACGAGCAGTACTTC.

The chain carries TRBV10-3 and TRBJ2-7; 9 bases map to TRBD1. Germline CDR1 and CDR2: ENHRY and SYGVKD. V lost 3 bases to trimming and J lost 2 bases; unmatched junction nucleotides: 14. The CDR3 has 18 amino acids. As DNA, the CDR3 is TGTGCCATCAGTGAATCTATGGGTGCGGGACAGGGTCCCTACGAGCAGTACTTC. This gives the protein CAISESMGAGQGPYEQYF.

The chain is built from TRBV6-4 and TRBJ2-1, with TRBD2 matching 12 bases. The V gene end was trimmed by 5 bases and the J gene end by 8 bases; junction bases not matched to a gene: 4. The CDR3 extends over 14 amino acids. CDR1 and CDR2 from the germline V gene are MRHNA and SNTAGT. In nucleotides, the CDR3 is TGTGCCAGCAGTCGACTAGCGGGAGCCGATGAGCAGTTCTTC. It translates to CASSRLAGADEQFF.

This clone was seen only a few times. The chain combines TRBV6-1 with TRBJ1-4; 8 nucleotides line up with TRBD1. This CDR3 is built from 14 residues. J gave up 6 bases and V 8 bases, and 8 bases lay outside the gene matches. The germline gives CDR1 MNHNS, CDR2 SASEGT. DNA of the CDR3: TGTGCCAGCGGTAAACCGGGACAGGATGAAAAACTGTTTTTT. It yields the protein CASGKPGQDEKLFF.

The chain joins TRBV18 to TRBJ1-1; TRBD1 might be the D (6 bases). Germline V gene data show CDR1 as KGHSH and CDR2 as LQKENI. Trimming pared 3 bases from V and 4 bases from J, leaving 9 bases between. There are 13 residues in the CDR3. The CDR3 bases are TGTGCCAGCTCACCGGGGGCGCGCACTGAAGCTTTCTTT. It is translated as CASSPGARTEAFF.

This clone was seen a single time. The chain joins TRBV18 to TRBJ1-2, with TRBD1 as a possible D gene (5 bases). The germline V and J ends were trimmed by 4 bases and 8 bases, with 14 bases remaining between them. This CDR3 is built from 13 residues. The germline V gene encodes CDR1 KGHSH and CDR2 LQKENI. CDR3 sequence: CASSRDSGEGYTF. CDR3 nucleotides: TGTGCCAGCTCACGGGACTCGGGAGAAGGCTACACCTTC.